This T cell receptor beta chain comes out of a study of cytomegalovirus exposure and HLA in healthy donors. In the PCR, 60 Vbeta and 13 Jbeta primers were used. This table comes from immunoSEQ multiplex PCR, and its TCRdb copy is limited to in-frame clones, with some not included. Altogether fewer than 200,000 clones are present, about 77% being singletons, with the ten largest covering under 2.5%. The germline CDR1 and CDR2 sequences are SQVTM and ANQGSEA. The CDR3 has 14 amino acids. The V end was cut by 7 bases, the J end by 0 bases, with 15 bases between. The chain carries TRBV29-1 and TRBJ1-2; possibly TRBD1 for D (6 bases). The material sequenced was PBMCs. This receptor was taken from a man aged 55 to 70 in good health and CMV-seronegative. The CDR3 sequence is CSALRQAPNYGYTF. The CDR3 DNA sequence: TGCAGCGCCCTACGACAGGCCCCTAACTATGGCTACACCTTC.